The 30 T cell receptor beta chains reported below all come from one sample, sequenced in a study of human T cells and chemical hapten exposure. The study used a library that attached unique molecular identifiers to individual cDNA molecules. TCRdb redid the calling of the reads with MiXCR, one entry per CDR3 protein. Here the sample spans about 900 distinct CDR3 sequences, around 83% being singletons. RNA extraction used unfractionated whole blood as the source of total RNA. Sequenced sample: whole blood. Receptors originate from a human donor with alopecia, or a healthy volunteer (not recorded which). Some clones in this sample may be carry-over from other donors' samples. This table probably holds off-target reads from a library built for another chain.

The chain couples TRBV20-1 to TRBJ2-7; D is uncertain. The ends were cut back, 3 bases at V and 2 bases at J, with 20 bases in the middle. Germline lookup yields CDR1 DFQATT and CDR2 SNEGSKA (reference sequence). The length of the CDR3 is 16 residues. CDR3 loop: CSARHVLSKGTYEQYF. The CDR3 DNA reads TGCAGTGCTAGGCACGTTCTCTCCAAGGGCACCTACGAGCAGTACTTC.

The J gene is TRBJ1-1, the V gene TRBV6-2 or TRBV6-3; the D is unclear. CDR1 is MNHEY, CDR2 SVGEGT, per germline. The germline V and J ends were trimmed by 0 bases and 1 base, with 3 bases remaining between them. The CDR3 sequence is 13 residues long. CDR3 nucleotides: TGTGCCAGCAGTTACTCGGAGAACACTGAAGCTTTCTTT. Residues: CASSYSENTEAFF.

The rearrangement links TRBV2 to TRBJ2-4; D not certain. The V end lost 4 bases, the J end lost 0 bases, and 7 bases lay between the germline ends. The V gene's germline CDR1 is SNHLY and CDR2 FYNNEI. The CDR3 sequence is 14 residues long. Written as DNA, the CDR3 is TGTGCCAGCAGTGGGCAGCCAGCCAAAAACATTCAGTACTTC. Protein: CASSGQPAKNIQYF.

The gene calls are TRBV25-1 and TRBJ1-4; TRBD1 might be the D (6 bases). CDR1 is MGHDK, CDR2 SYGVNS, per germline. The length of the CDR3 is 15 residues. Trimming cost V 5 bases and J 7 bases, with 17 bases left between them. In DNA, the CDR3 is TGTGCCAGCAGTTCCATGGGGGGGGCAATTGAAAAACTGTTTTTT. Amino acid sequence: CASSSMGGAIEKLFF.

The gene calls are TRBV5-1 and TRBJ2-5; 9 bases map to TRBD1. The trim removed 2 bases at V and 3 bases at J, leaving 2 bases unmatched. CDR1 and CDR2 (germline): SGHRS, YFSETQ. The length of the CDR3 is 14 residues. The CDR3 sequence: CASSFGQGKETQYF. The CDR3 DNA is TGCGCCAGCAGCTTCGGACAGGGGAAAGAGACCCAGTACTTC. The variable domain in full, with the rest retrieved from reference TRBV5-1 and TRBJ2-5, is KAGVTQTPRYLIKTRGQQVTLSCSPISGHRSVSWYQQTPGQGLQFLFEYFSETQRNKGNFPGRFSGRQFSNSRSEMNVSTLELGDSALYLCASSFGQGKETQYFGPGTRLLVL.

The chain joins TRBV6-2 or TRBV6-3 to TRBJ2-3; perhaps TRBD1 as D (5 bases). Germline lookup yields CDR1 MNHEY and CDR2 SVGEGT. Trimming shortened V by 2 bases and J by 0 bases, and 9 bases separated the two germline ends. CDR3 length equals 15 residues. CDR3 region: CASSYDSTSTDTQYF. The CDR3, as DNA: TGTGCCAGCAGTTACGACAGTACTAGCACAGATACGCAGTATTTT.

The V call is TRBV10-3, the J call TRBJ1-1; possible D gene TRBD1, 5 bases. In germline, CDR1 is ENHRY, CDR2 SYGVKD. The CDR3 is made up of 15 amino acids. Deletions cut 2 bases from V and 1 base from J, with 11 bases between. The CDR3 DNA follows: TGTGCCATCAGTGAGAGTTATCAGGGGAACACTGAAGCTTTCTTT. Encoded protein: CAISESYQGNTEAFF.

V is TRBV20-1 and J is TRBJ2-7; TRBD2 aligns across 7 bases. Germline V gene lookup returns CDR1 DFQATT and CDR2 SNEGSKA (reference sequence). This CDR3 is 13 amino acids long. V lost 6 bases and J lost 4; bases outside the gene matches: 9. The CDR3, as DNA: TGCAGTGCCCAACGTGGCGGGAGTTACGAGCAGTACTTC. Protein: CSAQRGGSYEQYF.

The chain recombines TRBV20-1 with TRBJ2-3, with D maybe TRBD2 (5 bases). Deletions cut 4 bases from V and 0 bases from J, with 11 bases between. Germline values: CDR1 DFQATT, CDR2 SNEGSKA (reference sequence). The length of the CDR3 is 14 residues. CDR3: CSAIKRGSTDTQYF. The CDR3 coding sequence is TGCAGTGCTATAAAGCGCGGGAGCACAGATACGCAGTATTTT.

This clonotype showed up just once. This chain joins TRBV2 and TRBJ2-6, with TRBD2 matching over 13 bases. In germline, CDR1 is SNHLY, CDR2 FYNNEI. This CDR3 is built from 18 residues. Trimming cost V 8 bases and J 1 base; bases outside gene matches: 8. The CDR3 DNA reads as TGTGCCAGCCTTGGACTAGCGGGAGTTGTGTCTGGGGCCAACGTCCTGACTTTC. It codes for CASLGLAGVVSGANVLTF.

This chain joins TRBV20-1 and TRBJ2-7; 7 positions agree with TRBD1. The length of the CDR3 is 13 residues. The V gene's germline CDR1 is DFQATT and CDR2 SNEGSKA (reference sequence). V trimming: 6 bases; J trimming: 8 bases; junction bases outside the gene matches: 13. The CDR3 DNA sequence: TGCAGTGCGGACCAGACAGGGTTTTTCCAGCAGTACTTC. This sequence encodes CSADQTGFFQQYF.

J is TRBJ1-1 and V is TRBV7-6; 8 bases match TRBD1. The CDR3 has 14 amino acids. The trim removed 5 bases at V and 4 bases at J, leaving 6 bases unmatched. Germline CDR1 SGHVS, CDR2 FNYEAQ. The CDR3 DNA reads TGTGCCAGCAGCCCAGGGACAGGCCCCACTGAAGCTTTCTTT. Protein: CASSPGTGPTEAFF.

This clonotype was recorded once. V is TRBV2 and J is TRBJ1-1; D call uncertain. Between the trimmed V and J ends, which lost 3 bases and 4 bases, there was a span of 9 bases. The CDR3 is made up of 13 amino acids. CDR1 SNHLY and CDR2 FYNNEI come from the germline V gene. CDR3 residues: CASSERGSTEAFF. The CDR3 nucleotides read TGTGCCAGCAGTGAGCGGGGAAGCACTGAAGCTTTCTTT. Full variable domain (outside the CDR3, taken from reference TRBV2 and TRBJ1-1): EPEVTQTPSHQVTQMGQEVILRCVPISNHLYFYWYRQILGQKVEFLVSFYNNEISEKSEIFDDQFSVERPDGSNFTLKIRSTKLEDSAMYFCASSERGSTEAFFGQGTRLTVV.

The chain carries TRBV5-1 and TRBJ2-1, with 9 positions matching TRBD1. The CDR3 contains 14 residues. CDR1 is SGHRS, CDR2 YFSETQ, per germline. Germline trimming cut 2 bases from V and 8 bases from J; bases unmatched to any gene: 5. The CDR3 DNA follows: TGCGCCAGCAGCTTCGGGACAGGGATACATGAGCAGTTCTTC. It codes for CASSFGTGIHEQFF. The full variable domain, rest sourced from reference TRBV5-1 and TRBJ2-1, is KAGVTQTPRYLIKTRGQQVTLSCSPISGHRSVSWYQQTPGQGLQFLFEYFSETQRNKGNFPGRFSGRQFSNSRSEMNVSTLELGDSALYLCASSFGTGIHEQFFGPGTRLTVL.

The chain recombines TRBV18 with TRBJ1-1; maybe TRBD1 (6 bases). CDR1 and CDR2 (germline): KGHSH, LQKENI. V dropped 2 bases and J dropped 5 bases, with 9 bases sitting between them. The CDR3 runs 13 residues. In DNA form, the CDR3 reads TGTGCCAGCTCACCAAATGGACAGACTGAAGCTTTCTTT. It codes for CASSPNGQTEAFF.

The chain has TRBV5-1 and TRBJ2-1; D gene unclear. This CDR3 contains 13 residues. The V end lost 3 bases, the J end lost 0 bases, and 4 bases lay between the germline ends. The germline gives CDR1 SGHRS, CDR2 YFSETQ. CDR3 region: CASSWSSYNEQFF. DNA for the CDR3: TGCGCCAGCAGCTGGAGCTCCTACAATGAGCAGTTCTTC. The entire variable domain, with the rest obtained from reference TRBV5-1 and TRBJ2-1, is as follows: KAGVTQTPRYLIKTRGQQVTLSCSPISGHRSVSWYQQTPGQGLQFLFEYFSETQRNKGNFPGRFSGRQFSNSRSEMNVSTLELGDSALYLCASSWSSYNEQFFGPGTRLTVL.

CDR3 region: CASSLDPDLTNEQFF. CDR3 DNA sequence: TGTGCCAGCAGCTTAGATCCGGACCTAACCAATGAGCAGTTCTTC. The chain employs TRBV11-2 and TRBJ2-1; D ambiguous. The CDR3 has 15 amino acids. Between the trimmed V and J ends, which lost 0 bases and 6 bases, there was a span of 12 bases. Germline V gene data show CDR1 as SGHAT and CDR2 as FQNNGV.

The chain uses TRBV28 and TRBJ1-2; 7 nucleotides align to TRBD1. Germline CDR1 and CDR2: MDHEN and SYDVKM. V lost 8 bases, J lost 4 bases, and 13 bases stayed unmatched. The CDR3 is made up of 15 amino acids. CDR3 bases: TGTGCCAGCTACTCCCCGGGACAGAGTTTCTATGGCTACACCTTC. Amino acid sequence: CASYSPGQSFYGYTF.

The gene calls are TRBV27 and TRBJ2-6; D unclear. The ends were cut back, 5 bases at V and 0 bases at J, with 5 bases in the middle. The CDR3 runs to 14 residues. The germline gives CDR1 MNHEY, CDR2 SMNVEV (reference sequence). The CDR3 nucleotides are TGTGCCAGCAGTCCGCCCTCTGGGGCCAACGTCCTGACTTTC. Translation: CASSPPSGANVLTF.

CDR3 loop: CASSQVGNTIYF. CDR3 bases: TGTGCCAGCAGCCAAGTCGGAAACACCATATATTTT. V and J are TRBV3-1 and TRBJ1-3; D gene unclear. CDR3 length: 12 amino acids. Germline loops: CDR1 LGHDT, CDR2 YNNKEL (reference sequence). V was pared by 1 base and J by 4 bases, with 2 bases between.

The chain combines TRBV7-9 with TRBJ2-1; possibly TRBD2 for D (5 bases). V lost 5 bases to trimming and J lost 10 bases, with 6 bases between them. CDR3 size: 10 residues. Germline V gene sequence: CDR1 SEHNR, CDR2 FQNEAQ (reference sequence). The CDR3 nucleotides are TGTGCCAGCAGCCGAGGGGAGCAGTTCTTC. This gives the protein CASSRGEQFF.

This clonotype was detected only a few times. This chain uses TRBV20-1 with TRBJ2-7; 7 positions match TRBD1. V shed 5 bases, J shed 0 bases, and the junction held 4 bases outside the gene matches. Germline V CDR1 and CDR2: DFQATT, SNEGSKA (reference sequence). The CDR3 sequence is 13 residues long. CDR3 bases: TGCAGTGCTTTCCGGGACAGCTCCTACGAGCAGTACTTC. This translates into CSAFRDSSYEQYF.

This clonotype is a singleton in its sample. The chain carries TRBV7-9 and TRBJ2-3; 11 positions agree with TRBD2. The junction had 5 bases not matched to a gene; V was cut back by 1 base and J by 2 bases. Germline assignment: CDR1 SEHNR and CDR2 FQNEAQ (reference sequence). The CDR3 is made up of 17 amino acids. This chain's CDR3 is CASSLVSSGRATDTQYF. The CDR3 DNA reads as TGTGCCAGCAGCTTAGTGAGTAGCGGGAGGGCCACAGATACGCAGTATTTT.

The chain has TRBV12-3 or TRBV12-4 and TRBJ2-5; possibly TRBD2 for D (5 bases). This CDR3 contains 14 residues. The V gene lost 10 bases and the J gene lost 2 bases, with 17 bases spanning the gap. The DNA for the CDR3 is TGTGCCACTGACTCTCTAGGAGGACAAGAGACCCAGTACTTC. Residues: CATDSLGGQETQYF.

This rearrangement joins TRBV28 to TRBJ1-4, with D unclear. V was pared by 7 bases and J by 7 bases, with 19 bases between. The CDR3 is 15 amino acids. Germline CDR1 MDHEN, CDR2 SYDVKM. In nucleotides, the CDR3 is TGTGCCAGCACCCCAGCGCCGGGAATAGGTGAAAAACTGTTTTTT. Its translation: CASTPAPGIGEKLFF.

The CDR3 is CASRLDRGGDTQYF. Here the CDR3 DNA reads TGTGCCAGCAGGTTGGACAGGGGAGGAGATACGCAGTATTTT. This chain connects TRBV6-1 to TRBJ2-3, with 9 bases identical to TRBD1. The CDR3 totals 14 residues. From germline, CDR1 is MNHNS and CDR2 SASEGT. Losses at the gene ends were 6 bases for V and 5 bases for J; bases not matched to a gene: 6.

CDR3 sequence reads: CASRPGTKNTGELFF. The CDR3 coding sequence is TGCGCCAGCAGACCCGGGACGAAAAACACCGGGGAGCTGTTTTTT. This chain connects TRBV5-1 to TRBJ2-2; D may correspond to TRBD1 or TRBD2 (5 bases each). In germline, CDR1 is SGHRS, CDR2 YFSETQ. This CDR3 comprises 15 residues. Trimming pared 5 bases from V and 2 bases from J, leaving 13 bases between.

The V gene is TRBV27, the J gene TRBJ2-5, with 13 positions matching TRBD2. The germline CDR1 and CDR2 sequences are MNHEY and SMNVEV (reference sequence). This CDR3 region has 19 residues. Trimming removed 3 bases from V and 1 base from J; junction bases left unmatched: 11. CDR3 sequence (DNA): TGTGCCAGCAGTTTTTACGGACTAGCGGGAGAGGGGACCCAAGAGACCCAGTACTTC. Protein product: CASSFYGLAGEGTQETQYF.

The table lists this clonotype with a count of one. This chain connects TRBV5-1 to TRBJ2-3, with 7 bases fitting TRBD1. The V gene end was trimmed by 4 bases and the J gene end by 5 bases; junction bases not matched to a gene: 10. Germline CDR1 and CDR2: SGHRS and YFSETQ. This CDR3 is built from 15 residues. The CDR3 DNA reads as TGCGCCAGCAGCCCACCGACAGGGACCGGAGATACGCAGTATTTT. Protein sequence: CASSPPTGTGDTQYF.

CDR3 nucleotides: TGTGCCACCAGTGATGTGGGACAACGCTTCAATGAGCAGTTCTTC. Translated, it gives CATSDVGQRFNEQFF. The V call is TRBV24-1, the J call TRBJ2-1, with D possibly being TRBD1 (6 bases). This CDR3 has 15 residues. Trimming left V 3 bases short and J 6 bases short, with 14 bases between. The germline V gene encodes CDR1 KGHDR and CDR2 SFDVKD.